The 26 T cell receptor beta chains reported below all come from one sample, sequenced in a study of T cells in women clearing cervical HPV infection. Using immunoSEQ multiplex PCR, the repertoire was profiled, and TCRdb retains in-frame clones only, with some absent. Listed are 25,000 or so clones; around 10% falls within the top ten. Specimen: blood buffy coat. The source of these receptors is a woman between 18 and 70 years old with a cervical HPV16 infection that either progressed to CIN3+ or cleared (not recorded which).

Of note for this clone: Read data end 3 residues before the CDR3 end; the end is taken from the germline J gene. The chain combines TRBV12-3 or TRBV12-4 with TRBJ2-1; 8 bases map to TRBD1. CDR3 length equals 14 residues. Germline trimming cut 2 bases from V and 9 bases from J; bases unmatched to any gene: 6. The covered CDR3 bases are TGTGCCAGCAGTTTACGGCAGGGGGCTGGTGAG. Translation gives CASSLRQGAGE. The full CDR3 protein reads CASSLRQGAGEQFF.

Note on this clone: The CDR3 is cut off 3 residues early in the read; its end comes from the germline J gene. Different DNA sequences within this sample yield the same CDR3. The rearrangement uses TRBV10-3 and TRBJ1-2; TRBD1 matches at 9 bases. Germline CDR1 and CDR2: ENHRY and SYGVKD. The CDR3 loop spans 13 amino acids. CDR3 amino acids: CAISPGTGYGYTF. CDR3 DNA, as far as it was read: TGTGCCATCAGCCCTGGGACAGGGTACGGG.

Concerning this clone: The read falls 3 residues short of the CDR3 end, and the missing part is taken from the germline J gene. J is TRBJ2-3 and V is TRBV4-2; the D is unclear. Germline CDR1 and CDR2: LGHNA and YNFKEQ. The CDR3 has 15 amino acids. V lost 6 bases to trimming and J lost 4 bases, with 17 bases between them. The CDR3 bases that were read are TGTGCCAGCAGACTTAGAGCCCTCAACCCAGATACG. It specifies CASRLRALNPDT. The CDR3 in its entirety is CASRLRALNPDTQYF.

Turning to this clone: The missing CDR3 end, 3 residues past where the read stops, is filled in from the germline J gene. The chain joins TRBV5-1 to TRBJ2-1; TRBD1 agrees at 7 bases. This CDR3 is built from 14 residues. The germline V gene has CDR1 SGHRS and CDR2 YFSETQ. V gave up 0 bases and J gave up 4 bases; unmatched junction bases: 1. The CDR3 here is CASSLGDSYNEQFF. CDR3 DNA, as far as it was read: TGCGCCAGCAGCTTGGGGGACAGTTACAATGAG. Full variable domain (rest looked up from reference TRBV5-1 and TRBJ2-1): KAGVTQTPRYLIKTRGQQVTLSCSPISGHRSVSWYQQTPGQGLQFLFEYFSETQRNKGNFPGRFSGRQFSNSRSEMNVSTLELGDSALYLCASSLGDSYNEQFFGPGTRLTVL.

Turning to this clone: The CDR3 end lies 3 residues beyond the end of the read and is filled in from the germline J gene. The rearrangement joins TRBV5-1 to TRBJ2-3, with D perhaps matching TRBD2 (5 bases). The CDR3 sequence is 16 residues long. V was pared by 7 bases and J by 1 base, with 19 bases between. The germline CDR1 and CDR2 sequences are SGHRS and YFSETQ. The covered CDR3 bases are TGCGCCAGCGCCGAGGGTCTCAGGTGGGGCACAGATACG. It yields the protein CASAEGLRWGTDT. The full CDR3 protein is CASAEGLRWGTDTQYF.

In the case of this clone: Read coverage stops 3 residues before the CDR3 terminus; the germline J gene supplies the remainder. The V and J genes are TRBV7-9 and TRBJ1-2; D may be TRBD1 (6 bases). The CDR3 is made up of 12 amino acids. Germline assignment: CDR1 SEHNR and CDR2 FQNEAQ (reference sequence). The covered CDR3 bases are TGTGCCAGCAGCTTAACAGGGACCGAC. It yields the protein CASSLTGTD. The entire CDR3 is CASSLTGTDYTF.

Notes on this clone: Read sequence stops 3 residues before the CDR3 end, and the germline J gene provides the missing end. The chain joins TRBV7-3 to TRBJ2-3, with TRBD2 as a possible D gene (6 bases). The CDR3 contains 15 residues. Per germline, CDR1 SGHTA and CDR2 FQGTGA. The DNA read from the CDR3 is TGTGCCAGCAGCTTAACGGTTTCCGGAGGGGAGACG. This translates into CASSLTVSGGET. The whole CDR3 sequence reads CASSLTVSGGETQYF.

A note on this clone: The read halts 3 residues ahead of the CDR3 end, with the missing end drawn from the germline J gene. The rearrangement uses TRBV20-1 and TRBJ1-5, with unresolved D. The germline V and J ends were trimmed by 5 bases and 2 bases, with 16 bases remaining between them. The germline V gene encodes CDR1 DFQATT and CDR2 SNEGSKA (reference sequence). The CDR3 is 15 residues long. CDR3 in amino acids: CSAETRSSGNQPQHF. The CDR3 bases that were read are TGCAGTGCTGAGACTCGCAGTTCGGGCAATCAGCCC.

In the case of this clone: The read falls 3 residues short of the CDR3 end, and the missing part is taken from the germline J gene. Other DNA sequences in this specimen translate into the identical CDR3. The V call is TRBV20-1, the J call TRBJ2-5; D is unresolved. The CDR3 has 12 amino acids. Germline loops: CDR1 DFQATT, CDR2 SNEGSKA (reference sequence). The V and J ends lost 1 base and 3 bases respectively, with 6 bases between them. CDR3 sequence: CSARGLEETQYF. CDR3 DNA (partial): TGCAGTGCTAGAGGACTTGAAGAGACC.

Notes on this clone: The missing CDR3 end, 3 residues past where the read stops, is filled in from the germline J gene. This chain links TRBV5-4 with TRBJ2-7; a weak D match, TRBD2 (5 bases). Germline V gene data show CDR1 as SGHNT and CDR2 as YYREEE (reference sequence). Trimming pared 1 base from V and 0 bases from J, leaving 11 bases between. CDR3 length equals 15 residues. CDR3 region: CASSLMRAGSYEQYF. The part of the CDR3 DNA that was read is TGTGCCAGCAGCTTGATGAGGGCCGGCTCCTACGAG.

About this clone: The sequenced fragment ends 3 residues before the CDR3 boundary, so the rest is inferred from the germline J gene. The chain joins TRBV7-8 to TRBJ2-7; TRBD2 matches at 7 bases. The ends lost 4 bases at V and 0 bases at J; junction bases unmatched: 6. Germline CDR1 SGHVS, CDR2 FQNEAQ. This CDR3 comprises 15 residues. CDR3 DNA, as far as it was read: TGTGCCAGCAGCTCCCGGCGCGGGAGCTCCTACGAG. Protein product: CASSSRRGSSYE. The whole CDR3 protein is CASSSRRGSSYEQYF. Full variable domain (rest looked up from reference TRBV7-8 and TRBJ2-7): GAGVSQSPRYKVAKRGQDVALRCDPISGHVSLFWYQQALGQGPEFLTYFQNEAQLDKSGLPSDRFFAERPEGSVSTLKIQRTQQEDSAVYLCASSSRRGSSYEQYFGPGTRLTVT.

With respect to this clone: The read finishes 3 residues shy of the CDR3 end, and the germline J gene is used to complete it. The chain recombines TRBV7-3 with TRBJ2-3; maybe TRBD2 (5 bases). Germline CDR1 SGHTA, CDR2 FQGTGA. The V end was cut by 4 bases, the J end by 2 bases, with 10 bases between. This CDR3 spans 14 amino acids. The CDR3 protein is CASSSGLTTDTQYF. CDR3 DNA, as far as it was read: TGTGCCAGCAGCTCCGGACTGACCACAGATACG.

A note on this clone: The read ends 3 residues shy of where the CDR3 ends; the end is completed using the germline J gene. V gene TRBV14 combines with J gene TRBJ2-5; possibly TRBD2 for D (6 bases). Deletions cut 1 base from V and 0 bases from J, with 15 bases between. CDR3 length: 17 residues. Germline CDR1 and CDR2: SGHDN and FVKESK. This CDR3 reads CASSQGLIAAYQETQYF. The DNA read from the CDR3 is TGTGCCAGCAGCCAAGGCTTGATAGCGGCGTACCAAGAGACC.

Of note for this clone: The read comes to an end 3 residues before the CDR3 does, leaving the germline J gene to fill in the end. The chain carries TRBV7-7 and TRBJ2-3; 8 positions agree with TRBD1. Germline CDR1 reads SSHAT; CDR2 reads FNYEAQ (reference sequence). CDR3 length equals 16 residues. The CDR3 bases that were read are TGTGCCAGCAGCTTAGTCGGGACAGGCGCGATGGAGACG. Its protein product is CASSLVGTGAMET. In full, the CDR3 is CASSLVGTGAMETQYF.

Regarding this clone: The CDR3 end falls 3 residues outside the read, so it is completed with the germline J gene. This sequence joins TRBV20-1 and TRBJ2-2, with 8 bases that match TRBD2. Germline assignment: CDR1 DFQATT and CDR2 SNEGSKA (reference sequence). With V trimmed by 7 bases and J by 0 bases, 7 bases remained unmatched. The CDR3 runs 15 residues. The CDR3 here is CSVTSAGANTGELFF. The covered CDR3 bases are TGCAGTGTCACCTCAGCGGGAGCGAACACCGGGGAG.

A word on this clone: At one end the junction does not follow the germline gene, possibly because of a read error. The sequenced fragment ends 3 residues before the CDR3 boundary, so the rest is inferred from the germline J gene. The sample carries other DNA sequences with the same CDR3. The chain joins TRBV7-8 to TRBJ1-3, with D unresolved. CDR1 is SGHVS and CDR2 is FQNEAQ in the germline V gene. The CDR3 covers 14 residues. The CDR3 is CASSPRVPGNTIYF. CDR3 bases read: TGTGCCAGCAGCCCTCGGGTCCCTGGAAACACA.

A note on this clone: The CDR3 extends 3 residues past the end of the read, so its final part is completed from the germline J gene. The genes are TRBV19 and TRBJ2-6; TRBD1 matches 11 bases. The CDR3 is made up of 17 amino acids. Germline V lookup: CDR1 LNHDA, CDR2 SQIVND (reference sequence). V lost 3 bases and J lost 6; bases outside the gene matches: 7. CDR3 DNA, as far as it was read: TGTGCCAGTAGTATGGGACAGGGGGTGTCGTCGGCCAACGTC. Its protein product is CASSMGQGVSSANV. The whole CDR3 sequence is CASSMGQGVSSANVLTF.

Turning to this clone: The read gets to within 3 residues of the CDR3 end, and the germline J gene fills in the rest. The V gene is TRBV29-1, the J gene TRBJ1-5, with a possible D match to TRBD1 (5 bases). The CDR3 contains 13 residues. Trimming removed 4 bases from V and 5 bases from J, with 12 bases in between. Germline-derived CDR1 and CDR2 are SQVTM and ANQGSEA. The sequenced CDR3 bases are TGCAGCGTTGTAGGGGAGACCCATCAGCCC. It yields the protein CSVVGETHQP. The full-length CDR3 reads as CSVVGETHQPQHF.

Comment on this clone: The read comes to an end 3 residues before the CDR3 does, leaving the germline J gene to fill in the end. The chain combines TRBV20-1 with TRBJ2-1, with 10 bases fitting TRBD1. In germline, CDR1 is DFQATT, CDR2 SNEGSKA (reference sequence). Unmatched junction bases numbered 10, after V lost 0 bases and J lost 8 bases. The CDR3 loop spans 16 amino acids. CDR3 bases read: TGCAGTGCTAGAGATCTTCGACAGGGGGCCCGGGATGAG. Translating gives CSARDLRQGARDE. The full-length CDR3 reads as CSARDLRQGARDEQFF.

A note on this clone: The read terminates 3 residues before the CDR3 end, so the remaining end is supplied by the germline J gene. This chain links TRBV18 with TRBJ1-2, with D perhaps matching TRBD1 (6 bases). CDR3 length equals 15 residues. Germline CDR1 KGHSH, CDR2 LQKENI. This CDR3 is CASSPTGTLYNDYTF. The CDR3 DNA, read in part, is TGTGCCAGCTCACCTACAGGGACCCTTTACAATGAC.

Turning to this clone: The sequence runs out 3 residues before the end of the CDR3; the remainder is reconstructed from the germline J gene. This chain links TRBV18 with TRBJ2-6; D not certain. CDR3 length equals 16 residues. Germline assignment: CDR1 KGHSH and CDR2 LQKENI. With 5 bases removed from V and 1 base from J, the gap between germline ends came to 12 bases. The CDR3 bases that were read are TGTGCCAGCTCAGCCGCCAGCAGGTCTGGGGCCAACGTC. Amino acids: CASSAASRSGANV. The full-length CDR3 reads as CASSAASRSGANVLTF.

Notes on this clone: The read ends 3 residues before the CDR3 terminus; that terminus is restored from the germline J gene. The V and J genes are TRBV2 and TRBJ2-7; 13 bases match TRBD2. Germline V lookup: CDR1 SNHLY, CDR2 FYNNEI. CDR3 length: 16 amino acids. The V segment lost 5 bases and the J segment 2 bases; nucleotides outside the gene matches: 6. Here the CDR3 reads CASSPGLAGTPYEQYF. The CDR3 bases that were read are TGTGCCAGCAGTCCGGGACTAGCGGGGACCCCCTACGAG.

A word on this clone: With the read ending 3 residues before the CDR3 end, the germline J gene is used to fill in that end. The V gene is TRBV7-8, the J gene TRBJ2-3; no clear D gene. This CDR3 is 15 amino acids long. From germline, CDR1 is SGHVS and CDR2 FQNEAQ. CDR3 amino acids: CASSLRVTFQETQYF. Partial CDR3 DNA: TGTGCCAGCAGCCTTCGGGTAACTTTTCAAGAGACG.

Remarks on this clone: The sequence runs out 3 residues before the end of the CDR3; the remainder is reconstructed from the germline J gene. This chain joins TRBV28 and TRBJ2-1; 8 bases are shared with TRBD2. This CDR3 comprises 16 residues. Trimming cost V 5 bases and J 0 bases; bases outside gene matches: 6. Per germline, CDR1 MDHEN and CDR2 SYDVKM. CDR3 sequence reads: CASSDLSGGSYNEQFF. The DNA read from the CDR3 is TGTGCCAGCAGTGACCTGAGCGGGGGCTCCTACAATGAG.

To note about this clone: The read ends 3 residues before the CDR3 terminus; that terminus is restored from the germline J gene. The J gene is TRBJ2-4, the V gene TRBV7-2; tentative D call: TRBD1 (5 bases). Per germline, CDR1 SGHTA and CDR2 FQGNSA. This CDR3 has 14 amino acids. The CDR3 spells CASSLLTEGYGQYF. The CDR3 bases that were read are TGTGCCAGCAGCCTCCTGACAGAAGGCTATGGT.

As concerns this clone: The read comes to an end 3 residues before the CDR3 does, leaving the germline J gene to fill in the end. This rearrangement joins TRBV18 to TRBJ2-4; weak D call: TRBD1 (5 bases). CDR3 length: 13 residues. Germline CDR1 is KGHSH and CDR2 is LQKENI. The covered CDR3 bases are TGTGCCAGCTCACTCACAGGCAGCGATGGT. Amino acids: CASSLTGSDG. The whole CDR3 protein is CASSLTGSDGQYF.